This T cell receptor (beta chain) came from a study of blood T cell repertoires in COVID-19. Study-wide background: Sites across the United States, Italy and Spain contributed samples from acute and convalescent COVID-19.

Per the study methods: The authors estimated nucleated cell counts from reference gene primer amplification. Some clones are missing from TCRdb's copy, which holds only in-frame ones; the method was immunoSEQ multiplex PCR. That table is the source of V, J and clone size, and D and trimming were worked out from the DNA. The repertoire holds 23,000 or so clones, with around 90% as singletons. In germline, CDR1 is MGHRA, CDR2 YSYEKL. The CDR3 consists of 15 residues. Trimming removed 2 bases at V and 4 bases at J, with 14 bases between. The sequenced material came from peripheral blood. This clonotype was sampled from a man aged 45-60 years with active COVID-19. J is TRBJ2-5 and V is TRBV4-1; TRBD1 is a possible D gene (5 bases). In nucleotides, the CDR3 is TGCGCCAGCAGCCAAAAGAGCCAGGGCCCAGAGACCCAGTACTTC. This translates into CASSQKSQGPETQYF.